This TCR beta chain was sequenced during a study of early T cells in non-severe SARS-CoV-2 infection. The overall study: The study sequenced bulk RNA from unsorted whole blood, with chains unpaired.

Researchers tagged individual cDNA molecules with unique molecular identifiers. TCRdb reprocessed the 5' RACE reads via MiXCR and lists one record per CDR3 protein. Found here are some 19,000 distinct CDR3 sequences, approximately 4.4% of them singletons; the top ten hold 7.2%. This clonotype has a count of ten or more. Trimming removed 2 bases from V and 1 base from J; junction bases left unmatched: 8. The CDR3 consists of 17 residues. The germline V gene encodes CDR1 GTSNPN and CDR2 SVGIG (reference sequence). What was sequenced was whole blood. J is TRBJ2-3 and V is TRBV30; 11 bases fit TRBD2. The sequence derives from an adult who was a healthcare worker with PCR-confirmed SARS-CoV-2 infection or an uninfected control (not recorded which). The CDR3 sequence: CAWSRASGGWRTDTQYF. The CDR3 DNA reads as TGTGCCTGGAGTAGGGCTAGCGGGGGGTGGCGCACAGATACGCAGTATTTT.